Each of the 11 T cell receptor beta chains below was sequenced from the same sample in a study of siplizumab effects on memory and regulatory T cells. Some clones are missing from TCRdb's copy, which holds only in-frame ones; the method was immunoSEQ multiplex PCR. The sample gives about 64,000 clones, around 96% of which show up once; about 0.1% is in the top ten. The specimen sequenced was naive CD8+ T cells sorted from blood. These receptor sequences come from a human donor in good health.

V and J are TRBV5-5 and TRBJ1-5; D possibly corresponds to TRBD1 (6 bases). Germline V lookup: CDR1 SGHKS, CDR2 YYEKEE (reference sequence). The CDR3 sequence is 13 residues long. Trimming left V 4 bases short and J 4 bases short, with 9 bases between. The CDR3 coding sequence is TGTGCCAGCAGCGTTGGACAGAATCAGCCCCAGCATTTT. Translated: CASSVGQNQPQHF. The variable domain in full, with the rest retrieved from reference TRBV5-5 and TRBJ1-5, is DAGVTQSPTHLIKTRGQQVTLRCSPISGHKSVSWYQQVLGQGPQFIFQYYEKEERGRGNFPDRFSARQFPNYSSELNVNALLLGDSALYLCASSVGQNQPQHFGDGTRLSIL.

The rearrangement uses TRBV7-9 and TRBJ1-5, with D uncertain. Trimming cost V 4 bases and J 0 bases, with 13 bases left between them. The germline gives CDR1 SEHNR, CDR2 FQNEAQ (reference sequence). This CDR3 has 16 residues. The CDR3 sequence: CASSSGSEYSNQPQHF. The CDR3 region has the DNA TGTGCCAGCAGCTCAGGCTCAGAGTATAGCAATCAGCCCCAGCATTTT.

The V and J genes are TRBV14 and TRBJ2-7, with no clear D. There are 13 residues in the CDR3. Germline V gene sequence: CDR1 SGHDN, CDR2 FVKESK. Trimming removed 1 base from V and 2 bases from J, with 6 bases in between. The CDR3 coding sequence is TGTGCCAGCAGCCAAGGTTGGACCTACGAGCAGTACTTC. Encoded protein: CASSQGWTYEQYF.

The CDR3 DNA is TGCGCCAGCAGCCAAGATGGGGCGGGGGGAGGTGATACGCAGTATTTT. This gives the protein CASSQDGAGGGDTQYF. This chain uses TRBV4-3 with TRBJ2-3; 8 positions match TRBD2. The CDR3 has 16 residues. The V segment lost 0 bases and the J segment 6 bases; nucleotides outside the gene matches: 8. Germline values: CDR1 LGHNA, CDR2 YSLEER.

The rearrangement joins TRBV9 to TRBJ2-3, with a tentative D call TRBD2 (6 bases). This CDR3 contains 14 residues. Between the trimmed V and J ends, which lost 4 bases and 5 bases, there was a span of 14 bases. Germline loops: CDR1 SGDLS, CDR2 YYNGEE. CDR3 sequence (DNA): TGTGCCAGCAGCAGGGAAGGAGGGGAAGATACGCAGTATTTT. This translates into CASSREGGEDTQYF.

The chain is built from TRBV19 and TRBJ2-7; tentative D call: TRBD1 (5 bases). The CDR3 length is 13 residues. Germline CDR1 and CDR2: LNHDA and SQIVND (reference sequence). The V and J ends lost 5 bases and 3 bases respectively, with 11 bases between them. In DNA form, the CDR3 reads TGTGCCAGTAGTTTTGGACACAACTACGAGCAGTACTTC. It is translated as CASSFGHNYEQYF.

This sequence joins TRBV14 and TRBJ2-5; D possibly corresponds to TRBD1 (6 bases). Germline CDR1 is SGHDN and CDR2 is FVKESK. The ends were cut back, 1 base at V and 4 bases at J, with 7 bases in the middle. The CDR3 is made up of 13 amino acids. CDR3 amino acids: CASSQGGRETQYF. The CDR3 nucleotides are TGTGCCAGCAGCCAAGGGGGGCGAGAGACCCAGTACTTC.

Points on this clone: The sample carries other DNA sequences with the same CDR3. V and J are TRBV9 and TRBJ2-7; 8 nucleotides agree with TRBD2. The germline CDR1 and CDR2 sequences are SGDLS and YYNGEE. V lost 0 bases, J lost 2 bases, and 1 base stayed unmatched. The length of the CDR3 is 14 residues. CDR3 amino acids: CASSVGGGTYEQYF. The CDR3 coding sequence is TGTGCCAGCAGCGTAGGCGGGGGGACCTACGAGCAGTACTTC.

DNA for the CDR3: TGTGCCAGCAGCTTAGGAGGAGGGGAGGAAAAACTGTTTTTT. This sequence encodes CASSLGGGEEKLFF. The chain joins TRBV5-4 to TRBJ1-4; tentatively, D is TRBD1 (5 bases). CDR1 is SGHNT and CDR2 is YYREEE in the germline V gene (reference sequence). Trimming left V 2 bases short and J 8 bases short, with 13 bases between. The CDR3 runs to 14 residues.

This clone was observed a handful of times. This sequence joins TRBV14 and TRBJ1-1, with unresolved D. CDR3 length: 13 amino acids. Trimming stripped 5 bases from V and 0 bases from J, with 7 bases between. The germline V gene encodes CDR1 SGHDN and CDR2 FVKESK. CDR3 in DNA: TGTGCCAGCAGCAACCTTCTGAACACTGAAGCTTTCTTT. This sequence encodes CASSNLLNTEAFF.

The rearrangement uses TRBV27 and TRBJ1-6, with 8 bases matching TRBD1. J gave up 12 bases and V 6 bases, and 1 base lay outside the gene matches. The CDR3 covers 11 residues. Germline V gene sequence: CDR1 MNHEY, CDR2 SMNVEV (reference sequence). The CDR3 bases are TGTGCCAGCAGACAGGGGGGACCCCTCCACTTT. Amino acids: CASRQGGPLHF.